Listed here are 2 T cell receptor beta chains from one sample, sequenced in a study of radiotherapy plus CTLA-4 blockade in lung cancer. Libraries were prepared by immunoSEQ multiplex PCR; TCRdb keeps only in-frame clonotypes and omits some of them. The table records over 12,000 clones, about 87% of them present only once. Sequenced material: peripheral blood, taken from a patient treated with radiotherapy plus ipilimumab. These receptors were collected from a human donor with non-small cell lung cancer that progressed on radiotherapy plus ipilimumab. Some clones in this sample may be carry-over from other donors' samples.

This chain links TRBV30 with TRBJ2-1; 11 nucleotides match TRBD2. The CDR3 contains 19 residues. The germline gives CDR1 GTSNPN, CDR2 SVGIG (reference sequence). With 4 bases clipped from V and 7 bases from J, the junction kept 21 bases outside the gene matches. CDR3 coding DNA: TGTGCCTGGACCCCAAGACAGGGCACTAGCGGGAGTGTTTGGAATGAGCAGTTCTTC. Translating gives CAWTPRQGTSGSVWNEQFF. Variable domain in full (rest from reference TRBV30 and TRBJ2-1): SQTIHQWPATLVQPVGSPLSLECTVEGTSNPNLYWYRQAAGRGLQLLFYSVGIGQISSEVPQNLSASRPQDRQFILSSKKLLLSDSGFYLCAWTPRQGTSGSVWNEQFFGPGTRLTVL.

The rearrangement links TRBV5-6 to TRBJ2-7, with 8 bases lining up with TRBD1. The V gene's germline CDR1 is SGHDT and CDR2 YYEEEE. The CDR3 has 15 amino acids. J was trimmed by 0 bases and V by 1 base; bases with no gene match: 3. The CDR3 loop is CASSLLGQASYEQYF. The CDR3 DNA reads as TGTGCCAGCAGCTTGTTGGGACAGGCCTCCTACGAGCAGTACTTC.